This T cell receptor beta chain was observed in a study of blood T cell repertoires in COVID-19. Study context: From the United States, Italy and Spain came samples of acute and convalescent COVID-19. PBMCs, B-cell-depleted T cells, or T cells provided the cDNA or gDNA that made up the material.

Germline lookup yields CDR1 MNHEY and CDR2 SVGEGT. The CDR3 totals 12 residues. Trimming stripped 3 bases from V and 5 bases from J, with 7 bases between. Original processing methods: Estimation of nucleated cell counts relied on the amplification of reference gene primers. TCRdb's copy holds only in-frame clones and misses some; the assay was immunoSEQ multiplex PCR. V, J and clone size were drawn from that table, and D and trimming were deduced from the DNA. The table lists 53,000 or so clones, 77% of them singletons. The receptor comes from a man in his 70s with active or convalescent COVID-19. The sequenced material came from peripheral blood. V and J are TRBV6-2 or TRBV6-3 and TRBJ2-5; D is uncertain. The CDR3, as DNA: TGTGCCAGCAGTTATGGCCTGGAGACCCAGTACTTC. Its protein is CASSYGLETQYF.